This T cell receptor (beta chain) was retrieved from a study of siplizumab effects on memory and regulatory T cells. Generated by immunoSEQ multiplex PCR, the TCRdb table keeps only in-frame clones and is missing some. The table includes about 72,000 clones, 91% detected once. The source is a human donor in good health. The material sequenced was CD8+ T cells sorted from blood.

The CDR3 DNA is TGTGCCAGCAGCTCGGGGGCGACACGACTCTCTGGAAACACCATATATTTT. This encodes CASSSGATRLSGNTIYF. V gene TRBV11-2 combines with J gene TRBJ1-3, with a possible D match to TRBD1 (6 bases). CDR3 length: 17 amino acids. CDR1 SGHAT and CDR2 FQNNGV come from the germline V gene. V was trimmed by 4 bases and J by 0 bases, leaving 16 bases between them.